The 29 T cell receptor beta chains reported below all come from one sample, sequenced in a study of blood T cell repertoires in COVID-19. TCRdb's table, derived via immunoSEQ multiplex PCR, lists solely in-frame clones and lacks some. The sample has roughly 120,000 clones, 65% to 85% seen once. The sequencing sample was made of peripheral blood. The receptors originated from a man aged 45 to 65 with acute or convalescent COVID-19.

The V call is TRBV3-1 (or the pseudogene TRBV3-2), the J call TRBJ2-2, with a weak D call TRBD2 (5 bases). The V gene's germline CDR1 is LGHDT and CDR2 YNNKEL (reference sequence). There are 15 residues in the CDR3. V shed 2 bases and J shed 7 bases, with 14 bases lying between them. CDR3 sequence (DNA): TGTGCCAGCAGCCAAATTCGGTCGGCGGGCGGGGAGCTGTTTTTT. Encoded protein: CASSQIRSAGGELFF.

A single count supports this clone. V and J are TRBV6-5 and TRBJ1-1, with unresolved D. V gave up 4 bases and J gave up 1 base, with 16 bases separating them. Germline CDR1 and CDR2: MNHEY and SVGAGI. There are 16 residues in the CDR3. CDR3 amino acids: CASSFPNGESNTEAFF. The CDR3 bases are TGTGCCAGCAGTTTTCCCAACGGAGAATCGAACACTGAAGCTTTCTTT.

This chain uses TRBV24-1 with TRBJ2-1; 12 bases are a match to TRBD2. This CDR3 spans 17 amino acids. With V trimmed by 4 bases and J by 7 bases, 10 bases remained unmatched. The germline CDR1 and CDR2 sequences are KGHDR and SFDVKD. CDR3 bases: TGTGCCACCAGTGAACACCCTAGCGGGGGGGCCCGTAATGAGCAGTTCTTC. Translation: CATSEHPSGGARNEQFF.

The V call is TRBV5-1, the J call TRBJ1-6; the D gene is possibly TRBD1 (6 bases). Trimming removed 5 bases at V and 5 bases at J, with 8 bases between. Germline V gene sequence: CDR1 SGHRS, CDR2 YFSETQ. The CDR3 covers 13 residues. CDR3 loop: CASSRTDNSPLHF. The CDR3 DNA is TGCGCCAGCAGTCGGACAGATAATTCACCCCTCCACTTT.

The V call is TRBV6-5, the J call TRBJ1-2; 8 bases align to TRBD1. Trimming cost V 0 bases and J 6 bases; bases outside gene matches: 9. The CDR3 totals 16 residues. The V gene's germline CDR1 is MNHEY and CDR2 SVGAGI. The CDR3 loop reads CASSYSLNRGDHGYTF. Written as DNA, the CDR3 is TGTGCCAGCAGTTACTCGTTAAACAGGGGGGATCATGGCTACACCTTC.

The CDR3 loop is CASSQDRNTEAFF. DNA of the CDR3: TGCGCCAGCAGCCAAGACAGGAACACTGAAGCTTTCTTT. The rearrangement uses TRBV4-1 and TRBJ1-1, with D hard to call. Germline loops: CDR1 MGHRA, CDR2 YSYEKL. V was clipped by 0 bases and J by 1 base, with 3 bases between them. This CDR3 has 13 residues.

The V call is TRBV11-2, the J call TRBJ2-7, with D maybe TRBD1 (7 bases). V was cut by 6 bases and J by 4 bases, with 25 bases left in between. The CDR3 covers 17 residues. CDR1 SGHAT and CDR2 FQNNGV come from the germline V gene. This CDR3 is CASSPYGTARGNYEQYF. Here the CDR3 DNA reads TGTGCCAGCAGTCCATATGGGACAGCCCGCGGGAATTACGAGCAGTACTTC. The full variable domain, its missing parts supplied by reference TRBV11-2 and TRBJ2-7, is EAGVAQSPRYKIIEKRQSVAFWCNPISGHATLYWYQQILGQGPKLLIQFQNNGVVDDSQLPKDRFSAERLKGVDSTLKIQPAKLEDSAVYLCASSPYGTARGNYEQYFGPGTRLTVT.

This clone was picked up a small number of times. The rearrangement links TRBV2 to TRBJ1-5; TRBD1 agrees at 7 bases. The V segment lost 5 bases and the J segment 6 bases; nucleotides outside the gene matches: 7. Germline CDR1 is SNHLY and CDR2 is FYNNEI. The CDR3 has 14 amino acids. CDR3 region: CASSRDREIQPQHF. The DNA for the CDR3 is TGTGCCAGCAGTCGAGACAGGGAAATTCAGCCCCAGCATTTT.

This clone appeared once. This chain uses TRBV5-1 with TRBJ1-1; TRBD1 matches at 7 bases. This CDR3 contains 15 residues. CDR1 is SGHRS, CDR2 YFSETQ, per germline. V lost 4 bases, J lost 5 bases, and 11 bases stayed unmatched. The CDR3: CASSTRQGDGTEAFF. CDR3 in DNA: TGCGCCAGCAGCACTCGACAGGGCGATGGGACTGAAGCTTTCTTT. Combining the CDR3 with reference TRBV5-1 and TRBJ1-1 gives the whole variable domain KAGVTQTPRYLIKTRGQQVTLSCSPISGHRSVSWYQQTPGQGLQFLFEYFSETQRNKGNFPGRFSGRQFSNSRSEMNVSTLELGDSALYLCASSTRQGDGTEAFFGQGTRLTVV.

The rearrangement links TRBV5-1 to TRBJ2-7; 9 bases match TRBD1. Per germline, CDR1 SGHRS and CDR2 YFSETQ. This CDR3 has 16 residues. The ends lost 3 bases at V and 5 bases at J; junction bases unmatched: 12. The chain's CDR3 is CASSYSGTGPLNEQYF. The CDR3 nucleotides are TGCGCCAGCAGCTACTCCGGGACAGGGCCACTCAACGAGCAGTACTTC.

This chain links TRBV7-6 with TRBJ2-1; 11 bases fit TRBD2. Germline V lookup: CDR1 SGHVS, CDR2 FNYEAQ. This CDR3 comprises 16 residues. V dropped 1 base and J dropped 2; count of bases not matched to a gene: 1. The DNA for the CDR3 is TGTGCCAGCAGCTTAGATAGCGGGGGGGCCTACAATGAGCAGTTCTTC. This gives the protein CASSLDSGGAYNEQFF.

The gene calls are TRBV5-6 and TRBJ2-7; 9 nucleotides agree with TRBD2. V trimming: 0 bases; J trimming: 3 bases; junction bases outside the gene matches: 13. CDR3 length equals 18 residues. In germline, CDR1 is SGHDT, CDR2 YYEEEE. This chain's CDR3 is CASSLEGSGGYRDYEQYV. The CDR3 coding sequence is TGTGCCAGCAGCTTGGAGGGTAGCGGGGGATACCGAGACTACGAGCAGTACGTC.

This clone has just a few counts. This rearrangement joins TRBV21-1 to TRBJ1-5; the table's D call, TRBD1, has no DNA check behind it. TRBV21-1 is assigned pseudogene status. The CDR3 totals 17 residues. In DNA form, the CDR3 reads TGTGCCAGCAGCAAAGCGCTTGAGGGGGCGAGTGATCAGCCCCAGCATTTT. It translates to CASSKALEGASDQPQHF.

The chain recombines TRBV5-6 with TRBJ1-5; no reliable D call. Between the trimmed V and J ends, which lost 0 bases and 6 bases, there was a span of 7 bases. The CDR3 has 13 residues. The germline gives CDR1 SGHDT, CDR2 YYEEEE. CDR3 nucleotide sequence: TGTGCCAGCAGCTTGGGACTGGGTCAGCCCCAGCATTTT. Translating it yields CASSLGLGQPQHF.

The genes are TRBV6-5 and TRBJ1-2; weak D call: TRBD1 (6 bases). V was pared by 2 bases and J by 5 bases, with 15 bases between. This CDR3 contains 15 residues. CDR1 MNHEY and CDR2 SVGAGI come from the germline V gene. This CDR3 reads CASSYNGGARYGYTF. CDR3 coding DNA: TGTGCCAGCAGTTACAACGGGGGGGCACGGTATGGCTACACCTTC.

The chain links TRBV5-4 to TRBJ1-3; D is unresolved. CDR3 length: 12 residues. The ends were cut back, 7 bases at V and 2 bases at J, with 7 bases in the middle. Germline loops: CDR1 SGHNT, CDR2 YYREEE (reference sequence). For the CDR3, the DNA is TGTGCCAGCCAGGTGCCTGGAAACACCATATATTTT. This gives the protein CASQVPGNTIYF.

This clone was recorded only once. The chain joins TRBV13 to TRBJ1-6; D possibly corresponds to TRBD1 (5 bases). The germline gives CDR1 PRHDT, CDR2 FYEKMQ (reference sequence). The CDR3 is made up of 13 amino acids. Trimming shortened V by 2 bases and J by 7 bases, and 6 bases separated the two germline ends. The CDR3 spells CASSLQGNSPLHF. CDR3 sequence (DNA): TGTGCCAGCAGCTTACAGGGAAATTCACCCCTCCACTTT.

This clone has just one count. The chain carries TRBV11-2 and TRBJ1-2; tentatively, D is TRBD1 (5 bases). Per germline, CDR1 SGHAT and CDR2 FQNNGV. This CDR3 spans 10 amino acids. Trimming took 4 bases from V and 13 from J, leaving 10 bases between them. The CDR3 spells CASSSTVITF. CDR3 DNA sequence: TGTGCCAGCAGCTCGACAGTCATCACCTTC. The full variable domain, in which reference TRBV11-2 and TRBJ1-2 provide the parts outside the CDR3, is EAGVAQSPRYKIIEKRQSVAFWCNPISGHATLYWYQQILGQGPKLLIQFQNNGVVDDSQLPKDRFSAERLKGVDSTLKIQPAKLEDSAVYLCASSSTVITFGSGTRLTVV.

The chain carries TRBV5-1 and TRBJ1-4; D gene ambiguous. Germline V gives CDR1 SGHRS, CDR2 YFSETQ. V was shortened by 4 bases and J by 3 bases, with 7 bases between the two germline ends. The CDR3 is made up of 13 amino acids. The CDR3 spells CASSREANEKLFF. The CDR3 nucleotides read TGCGCCAGCAGCAGGGAGGCTAATGAAAAACTGTTTTTT.

The chain recombines TRBV6-5 with TRBJ1-2; possible D gene TRBD1, 6 bases. This CDR3 contains 13 residues. Germline V gene sequence: CDR1 MNHEY, CDR2 SVGAGI. Trimming took 6 bases from V and 2 from J, leaving 10 bases between them. The CDR3: CASRSTGNYGYTF. The CDR3 coding sequence is TGTGCCAGCAGATCAACAGGGAACTATGGCTACACCTTC.

This clone was picked up one time. The chain is built from TRBV19 and TRBJ1-5; 9 bases match TRBD1. The CDR3 consists of 16 residues. V lost 2 bases to trimming and J lost 6 bases; unmatched junction nucleotides: 8. Germline V lookup: CDR1 LNHDA, CDR2 SQIVND (reference sequence). The CDR3 coding sequence is TGTGCCAGTAGTATAATGGGACAGGGAGGCGGTCAGCCCCAGCATTTT. Translation gives CASSIMGQGGGQPQHF.

This clone came up a few times. The chain combines TRBV6-5 with TRBJ2-3, with TRBD1 as a possible D gene (8 bases). The CDR3 sequence is 15 residues long. Germline values: CDR1 MNHEY, CDR2 SVGAGI. V was pared by 5 bases and J by 3 bases, with 15 bases between. The CDR3 DNA reads TGTGCCAGCAGTCGACAGGGGAGGGTTACAGATACGCAGTATTTT. Translated, it gives CASSRQGRVTDTQYF.

The J gene is TRBJ1-6, the V gene TRBV27, with D perhaps TRBD1 (6 bases). The CDR3 consists of 16 residues. Germline CDR1 and CDR2: MNHEY and SMNVEV (reference sequence). Trimming shortened V by 5 bases and J by 0 bases, and 11 bases separated the two germline ends. DNA for the CDR3: TGTGCCAGCAGTAAAACAGGGAGCTCCTATAATTCACCCCTCCACTTT. Residues: CASSKTGSSYNSPLHF.

V and J are TRBV5-1 and TRBJ2-2; TRBD2 is a possible D gene (5 bases). This CDR3 region has 15 residues. CDR1 is SGHRS, CDR2 YFSETQ, per germline. V was trimmed by 0 bases and J by 3 bases, leaving 9 bases between them. The DNA of the CDR3 is TGCGCCAGCAGCTTGGCTAGCTTACACACCGGGGAGCTGTTTTTT. It specifies CASSLASLHTGELFF.

Worth noting for this clone: This sample also contains other DNA sequences that code for the same CDR3. The J gene is TRBJ1-4, the V gene TRBV5-1, with no clear D. The CDR3 is made up of 14 amino acids. Germline lookup yields CDR1 SGHRS and CDR2 YFSETQ. Trimming removed 0 bases at V and 0 bases at J, with 3 bases between. As DNA, the CDR3 is TGCGCCAGCAGCTTGGCTGCAACTAATGAAAAACTGTTTTTT. Its protein product is CASSLAATNEKLFF.

In DNA form, the CDR3 reads TGTGCCACCAGTCGGGGGGACAACTATGGCTACACCTTC. As protein: CATSRGDNYGYTF. The chain employs TRBV24-1 and TRBJ1-2, with TRBD1 as a possible D gene (5 bases). Germline V gives CDR1 KGHDR, CDR2 SFDVKD. CDR3 length: 13 residues. V shed 6 bases and J shed 2 bases, with 9 bases lying between them.

J is TRBJ2-5 and V is TRBV3-1 (or the pseudogene TRBV3-2); TRBD2 matches at 11 bases. Germline V lookup: CDR1 LGHDT, CDR2 YNNKEL (reference sequence). The CDR3 is 14 amino acids. Trimming cost V 3 bases and J 5 bases; bases outside gene matches: 2. The CDR3 here is CASSQTSGEETQYF. The CDR3 region has the DNA TGTGCCAGCAGCCAGACTAGCGGGGAGGAGACCCAGTACTTC.

V is TRBV11-2 and J is TRBJ1-1; D unresolved. The CDR3 is 15 residues long. With 3 bases removed from V and 1 base from J, the gap between germline ends came to 12 bases. Per germline, CDR1 SGHAT and CDR2 FQNNGV. This CDR3 is CASSFSLGRNTEAFF. For the CDR3, the DNA is TGTGCCAGCAGCTTCTCCCTGGGGAGGAACACTGAAGCTTTCTTT.

The chain recombines TRBV4-1 with TRBJ1-2, with 9 bases fitting TRBD1. With V trimmed by 0 bases and J by 8 bases, 7 bases remained unmatched. Germline V lookup: CDR1 MGHRA, CDR2 YSYEKL. CDR3 size: 15 residues. The CDR3 is CASSQDGNRGLGYTF. The CDR3 DNA reads TGCGCCAGCAGCCAAGATGGGAACAGGGGGCTGGGCTACACCTTC.